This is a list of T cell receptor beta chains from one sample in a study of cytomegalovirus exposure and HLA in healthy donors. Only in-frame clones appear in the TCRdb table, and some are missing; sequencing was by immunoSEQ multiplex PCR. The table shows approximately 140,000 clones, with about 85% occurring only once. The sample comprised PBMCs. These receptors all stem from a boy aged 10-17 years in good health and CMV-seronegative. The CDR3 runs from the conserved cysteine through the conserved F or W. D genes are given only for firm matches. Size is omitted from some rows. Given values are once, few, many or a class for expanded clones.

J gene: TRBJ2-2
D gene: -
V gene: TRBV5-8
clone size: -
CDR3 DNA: TGTGCCAGCAGCTTGGATTTTGGGGGCGGAAACACCGGGGAGCTGTTTTTT
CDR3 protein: CASSLDFGGGNTGELFF

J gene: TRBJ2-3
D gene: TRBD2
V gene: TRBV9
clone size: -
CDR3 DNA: TGTGCCAGCAGCGTAGGGACTAGTGCGACCCATACGCAGTATTTT
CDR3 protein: CASSVGTSATHTQYF

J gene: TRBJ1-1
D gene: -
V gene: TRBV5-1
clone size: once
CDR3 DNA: TGCGCCAGCAGCTTGGTGGGCGGGGACACTGAAGCTTTCTTT
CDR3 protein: CASSLVGGDTEAFF

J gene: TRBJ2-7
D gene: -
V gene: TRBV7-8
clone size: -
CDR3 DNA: TGTGCCAGCAGCTTAGAAGAGGCCAGTTCCTACGAGCAGTACTTC
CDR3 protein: CASSLEEASSYEQYF

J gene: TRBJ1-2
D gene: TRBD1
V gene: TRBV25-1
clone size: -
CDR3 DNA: TGTGCCAGCAGTCATACGACAGGGTACTCCTATGGCTACACCTTC
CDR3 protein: CASSHTTGYSYGYTF

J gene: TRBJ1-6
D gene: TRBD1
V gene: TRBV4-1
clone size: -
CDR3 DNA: TGCGCCAGCAGCCATGTGCAGGGGGATTCACCCCTCCACTTT
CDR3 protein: CASSHVQGDSPLHF

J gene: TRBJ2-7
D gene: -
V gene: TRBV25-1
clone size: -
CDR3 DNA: TGTGCCAGCCTAGGGGGGGGGCCCTCTTCCGAGCAGTACTTC
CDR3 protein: CASLGGGPSSEQYF

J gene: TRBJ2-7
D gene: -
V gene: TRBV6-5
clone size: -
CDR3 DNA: TGTGCCAGCACCGAGGGCCTAAACTACGAGCAGTACTTC
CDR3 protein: CASTEGLNYEQYF

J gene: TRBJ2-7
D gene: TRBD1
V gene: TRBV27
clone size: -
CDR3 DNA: TGTGCCAGCAGTTTTAACAGGGGCTACGAGCAGTACTTC
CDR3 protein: CASSFNRGYEQYF

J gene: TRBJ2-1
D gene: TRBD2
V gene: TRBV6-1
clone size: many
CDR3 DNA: TGTGCCAGCAGTGCTATAGCGGGGGGTTACAATGAGCAGTTCTTC
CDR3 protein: CASSAIAGGYNEQFF

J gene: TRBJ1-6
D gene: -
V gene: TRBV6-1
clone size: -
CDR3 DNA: TGTGCCAGCAGTGAACTAACACGGGCGATGGGAGGTTCACCCCTCCACTTT
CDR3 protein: CASSELTRAMGGSPLHF

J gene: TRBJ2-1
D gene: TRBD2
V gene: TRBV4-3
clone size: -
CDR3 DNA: TGCGCCAGCAGACGGGACTACCACTCCTACAATGAGCAGTTCTTC
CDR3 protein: CASRRDYHSYNEQFF

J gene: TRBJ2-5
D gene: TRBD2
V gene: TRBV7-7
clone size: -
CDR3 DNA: TGTGCCAGCAGCTTAAGCCTAGCGGGGGGCCAGTACTTC
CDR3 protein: CASSLSLAGGQYF

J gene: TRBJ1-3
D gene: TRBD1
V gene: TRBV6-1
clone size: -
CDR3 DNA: TGTGCCAGCAGGCCGACAGGGGCTGGAAACACCATATATTTT
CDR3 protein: CASRPTGAGNTIYF

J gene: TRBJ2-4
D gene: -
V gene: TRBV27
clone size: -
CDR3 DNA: TGTGCCAGCAGTCCCACTCCGACAGGACTAGCCAAAAACATTCAGTACTTC
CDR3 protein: CASSPTPTGLAKNIQYF

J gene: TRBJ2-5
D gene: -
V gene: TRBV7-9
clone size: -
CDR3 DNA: TGTGCCAGCAGCTTACGGGGGACGGAGACCCAGTACTTC
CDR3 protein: CASSLRGTETQYF

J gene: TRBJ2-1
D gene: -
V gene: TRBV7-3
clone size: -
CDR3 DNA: TGTGCCAGCAGCTTATCCGTCCGAGCCCAGCAGTTCTTC
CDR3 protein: CASSLSVRAQQFF

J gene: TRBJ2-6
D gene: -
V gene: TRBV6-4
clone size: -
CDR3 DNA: TGTGCCAGCAGTGGCCCTGTAGGGGGCTCTGGGGCCAACGTCCTGACTTTC
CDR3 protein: CASSGPVGGSGANVLTF

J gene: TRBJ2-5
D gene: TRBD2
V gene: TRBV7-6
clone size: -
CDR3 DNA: TGTGCCAGCAGCTTAGGCGTAGCGGGAGTACAAGAGACCCAGTACTTC
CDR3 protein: CASSLGVAGVQETQYF

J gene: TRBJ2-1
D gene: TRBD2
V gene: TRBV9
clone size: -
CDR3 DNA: TGTGCCAGCAGCGGTTGGGCGGGGGGCTCCTACAATGAGCAGTTCTTC
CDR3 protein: CASSGWAGGSYNEQFF

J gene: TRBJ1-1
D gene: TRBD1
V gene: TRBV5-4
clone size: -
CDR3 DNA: TGTGCCAGCAGCGTGGGACAGGGGATAATGAACACTGAAGCTTTCTTT
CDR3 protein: CASSVGQGIMNTEAFF

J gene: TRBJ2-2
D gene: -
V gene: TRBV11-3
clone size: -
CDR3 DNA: TGTGCCAGCAGCTTAGGTTTGGACTCGAACACCGGGGAGCTGTTTTTT
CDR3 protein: CASSLGLDSNTGELFF

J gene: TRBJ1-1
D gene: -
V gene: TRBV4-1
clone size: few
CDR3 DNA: TGCGCCAGCAGCCAGGAGATCTTATTGAACACTGAAGCTTTCTTT
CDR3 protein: CASSQEILLNTEAFF

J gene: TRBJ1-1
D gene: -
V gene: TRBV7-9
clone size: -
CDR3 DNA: TGTGCCAGCAGCTTAGGCGATTATGAAGCTTTCTTT
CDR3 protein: CASSLGDYEAFF

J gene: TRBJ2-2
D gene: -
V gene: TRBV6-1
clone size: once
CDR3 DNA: TGTGCCAGCAGTGAAGTCCCCTTCGGGGAGCTGTTTTTT
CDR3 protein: CASSEVPFGELFF

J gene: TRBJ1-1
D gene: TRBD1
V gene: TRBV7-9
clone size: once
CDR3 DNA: TGTGCCAGCAGCCCGACAGGGGGCTACGTGGATACTGAAGCTTTCTTT
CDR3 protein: CASSPTGGYVDTEAFF

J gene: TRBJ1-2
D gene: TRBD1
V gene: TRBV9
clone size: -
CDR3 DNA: TGTGCCAGCAGTCGACAGGGGGCCTTTGGGGGCTACACCTTC
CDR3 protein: CASSRQGAFGGYTF

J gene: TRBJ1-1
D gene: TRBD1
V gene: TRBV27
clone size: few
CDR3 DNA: TGTGCCAGCAGGACAGGGGGCACTGAAGCTTTCTTT
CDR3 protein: CASRTGGTEAFF

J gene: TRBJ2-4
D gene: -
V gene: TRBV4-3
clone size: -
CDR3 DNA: TGCGCCAGCAGCCAAGATCCGCAGGGCCAAAACATTCAGTACTTC
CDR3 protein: CASSQDPQGQNIQYF

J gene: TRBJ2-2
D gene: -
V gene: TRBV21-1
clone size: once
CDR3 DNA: TGTGCCAGCAGCAACCGGGATTCCACCGGGGAGCTGTTTTTT
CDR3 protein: CASSNRDSTGELFF

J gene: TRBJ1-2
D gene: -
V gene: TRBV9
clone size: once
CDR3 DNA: TGTGCCAGCAGCGTAGAGCAGGGGAATTATGGCTACACCTTC
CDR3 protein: CASSVEQGNYGYTF

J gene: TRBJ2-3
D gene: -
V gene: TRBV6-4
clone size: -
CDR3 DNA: TGTGCCAGCAGTGCCGGTCGGGCAGATACGCAGTATTTT
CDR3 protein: CASSAGRADTQYF

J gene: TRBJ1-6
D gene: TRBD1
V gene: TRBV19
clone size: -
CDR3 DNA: TGTGCCAGTACCGGGACAGGGGATTCACCCCTCCACTTT
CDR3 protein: CASTGTGDSPLHF

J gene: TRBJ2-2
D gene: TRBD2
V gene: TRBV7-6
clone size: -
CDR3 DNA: TGTGCCAGCAGCTTGGCAGGACTAGCGGGCGTTAACACCGGGGAGCTGTTTTTT
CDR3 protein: CASSLAGLAGVNTGELFF

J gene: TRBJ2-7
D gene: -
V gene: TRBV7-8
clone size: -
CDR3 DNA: TGTGCCAGCAGCTTAAGAGTCCTCGGCCAGGGAGGCTACGAGCAGTACTTC
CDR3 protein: CASSLRVLGQGGYEQYF

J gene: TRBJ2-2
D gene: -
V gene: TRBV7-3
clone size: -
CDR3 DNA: TGTGCCAGCAGCTTGGACAGAAAGGCCGGGGAGCTGTTTTTT
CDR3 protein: CASSLDRKAGELFF

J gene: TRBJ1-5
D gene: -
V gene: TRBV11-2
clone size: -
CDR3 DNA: TGTGCCAGCAGCTCATTAAACAGCCCTGATCAGCCCCAGCATTTT
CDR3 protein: CASSSLNSPDQPQHF

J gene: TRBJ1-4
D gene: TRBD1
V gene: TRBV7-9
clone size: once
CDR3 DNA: TGTGCCAGCAGCTTAGAACCGACAGGGGCCGATGGAAAACTGTTTTTT
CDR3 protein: CASSLEPTGADGKLFF

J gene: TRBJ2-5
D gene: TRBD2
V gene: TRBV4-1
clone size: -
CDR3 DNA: TGCGCCAGCAGCCGTGTAGCGGGAGGAGAGACCCAGTACTTC
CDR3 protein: CASSRVAGGETQYF

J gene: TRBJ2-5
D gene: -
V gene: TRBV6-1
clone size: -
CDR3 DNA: TGTGCCAGCAGTGAAGGGACACAAGAGACCCAGTACTTC
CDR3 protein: CASSEGTQETQYF

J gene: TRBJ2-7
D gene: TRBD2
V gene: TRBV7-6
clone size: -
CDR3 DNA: TGTGCCAGCAGCGGACTAGCGGGGGGGCGGTACGAGCAGTACTTC
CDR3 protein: CASSGLAGGRYEQYF

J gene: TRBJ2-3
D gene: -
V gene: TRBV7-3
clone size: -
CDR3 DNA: TGTGCCAGCAGCTTCAGGGGGGAGGCAGATACGCAGTATTTT
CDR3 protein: CASSFRGEADTQYF

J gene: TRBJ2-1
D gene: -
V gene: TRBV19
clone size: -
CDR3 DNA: TGTGCCAGTAGTAGGACAGAGTTCTACAATGAGCAGTTCTTC
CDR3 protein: CASSRTEFYNEQFF

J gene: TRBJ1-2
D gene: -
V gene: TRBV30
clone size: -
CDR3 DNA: TGTGCCTGGAGCCTAACAGGGTATGGCTACACCTTC
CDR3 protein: CAWSLTGYGYTF

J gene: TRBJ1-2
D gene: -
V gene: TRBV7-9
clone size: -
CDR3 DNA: TGTGCCATACAGCTTCCCCCCAGCTACACCTTC
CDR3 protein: CAIQLPPSYTF

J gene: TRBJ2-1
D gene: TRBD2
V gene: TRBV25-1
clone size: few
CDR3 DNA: TGTGCCAGCAGCCCCGGACTAGCGAGATACAATGAGCAGTTCTTC
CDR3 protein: CASSPGLARYNEQFF

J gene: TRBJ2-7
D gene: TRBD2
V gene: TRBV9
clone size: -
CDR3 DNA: TGTGCCAGCAGCGTAGCTAGCGGGAGAGAGTACGAGCAGTACTTC
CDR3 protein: CASSVASGREYEQYF

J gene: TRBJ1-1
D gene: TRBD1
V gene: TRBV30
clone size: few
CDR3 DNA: TGTGCCTGGACGGGACAGCACACTGAAGCTTTCTTT
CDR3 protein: CAWTGQHTEAFF

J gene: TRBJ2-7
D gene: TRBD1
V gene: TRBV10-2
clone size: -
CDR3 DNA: TGCGCCAGCGGCTTGACAGGGCCCTACGAGCAGTACTTC
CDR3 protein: CASGLTGPYEQYF

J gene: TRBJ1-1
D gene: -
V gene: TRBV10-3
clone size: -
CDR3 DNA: TGTGCCATCAGTGATCAGGACACTGAAGCTTTCTTT
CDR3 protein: CAISDQDTEAFF

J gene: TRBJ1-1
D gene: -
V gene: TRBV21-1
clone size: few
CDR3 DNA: TGTGCCAGCAGCAAAGCCCCGGGGAAGGGCGCTGGAGCTTTCTTT
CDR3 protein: CASSKAPGKGAGAFF